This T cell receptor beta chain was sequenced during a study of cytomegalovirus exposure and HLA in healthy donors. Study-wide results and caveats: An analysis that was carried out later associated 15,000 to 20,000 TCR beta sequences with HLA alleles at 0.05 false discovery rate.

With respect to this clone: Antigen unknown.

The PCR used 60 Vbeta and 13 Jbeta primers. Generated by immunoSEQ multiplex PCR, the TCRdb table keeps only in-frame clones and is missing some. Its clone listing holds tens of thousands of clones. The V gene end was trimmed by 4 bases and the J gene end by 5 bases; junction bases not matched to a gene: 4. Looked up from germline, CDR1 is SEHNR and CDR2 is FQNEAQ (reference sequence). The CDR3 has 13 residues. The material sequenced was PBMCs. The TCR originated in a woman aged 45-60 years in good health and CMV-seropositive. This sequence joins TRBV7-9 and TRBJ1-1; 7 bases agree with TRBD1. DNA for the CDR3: TGTGCCAGCAGCTGGGACAGAGGAACTGAAGCTTTCTTT. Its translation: CASSWDRGTEAFF.